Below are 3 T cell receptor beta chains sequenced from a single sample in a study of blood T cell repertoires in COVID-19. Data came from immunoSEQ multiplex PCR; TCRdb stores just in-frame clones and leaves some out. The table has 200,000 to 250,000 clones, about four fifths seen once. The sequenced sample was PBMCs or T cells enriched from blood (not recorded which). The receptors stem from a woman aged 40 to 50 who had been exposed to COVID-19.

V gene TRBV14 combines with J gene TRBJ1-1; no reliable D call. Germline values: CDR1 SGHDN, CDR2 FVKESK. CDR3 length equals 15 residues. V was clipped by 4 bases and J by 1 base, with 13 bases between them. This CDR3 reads CASSLGPGKNTEAFF. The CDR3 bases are TGTGCCAGCAGCCTCGGACCGGGGAAGAACACTGAAGCTTTCTTT.

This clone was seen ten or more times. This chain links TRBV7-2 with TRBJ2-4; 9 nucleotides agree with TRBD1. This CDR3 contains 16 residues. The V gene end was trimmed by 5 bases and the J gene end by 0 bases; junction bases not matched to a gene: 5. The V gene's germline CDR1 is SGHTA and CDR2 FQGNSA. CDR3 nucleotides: TGTGCCAGCAGCCTCGGACAGGGGATAGCCAAAAACATTCAGTACTTC. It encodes CASSLGQGIAKNIQYF.

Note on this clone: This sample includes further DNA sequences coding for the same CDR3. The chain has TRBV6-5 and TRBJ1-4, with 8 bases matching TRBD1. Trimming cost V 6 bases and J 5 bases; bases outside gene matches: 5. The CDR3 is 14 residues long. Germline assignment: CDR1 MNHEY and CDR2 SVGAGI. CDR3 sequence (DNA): TGTGCCAGCAGCCCGGGACAGGCAAATGAAAAACTGTTTTTT. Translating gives CASSPGQANEKLFF.